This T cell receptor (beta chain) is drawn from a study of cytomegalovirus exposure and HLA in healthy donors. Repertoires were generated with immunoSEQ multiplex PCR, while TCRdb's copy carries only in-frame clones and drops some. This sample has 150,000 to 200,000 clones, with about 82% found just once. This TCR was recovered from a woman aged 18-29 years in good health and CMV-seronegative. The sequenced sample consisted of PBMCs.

CDR3 nucleotides: TGTGCCAGCAGCTTAGGTTCAGGGGGAGGTGGCTACACCTTC. Translated, it gives CASSLGSGGGGYTF. The V and J genes are TRBV7-6 and TRBJ1-2; 7 nucleotides match TRBD1. The V gene's germline CDR1 is SGHVS and CDR2 FNYEAQ. The CDR3 contains 14 residues. V shed 1 base, J shed 7 bases, and the junction held 6 bases outside the gene matches.